A selection of T cell receptor beta chains follows, all from one sample in a study of CD8+CD57+ T cells in acquired aplastic anemia. TCRdb redid the calling of the reads with MiXCR, one entry per CDR3 protein. The sample records approximately 180,000 distinct CDR3 sequences, around 48% being singletons. The sample consisted of sorted CD4+, CD8+, or CD8+CD57+ T cells (not recorded which) from PBMCs. The receptors come from a human donor with aplastic anemia. Each CDR3 is given with its conserved first and last residue. A D gene is named only where the DNA matches it firmly. Size is omitted from some rows. Given values are once, few, many or a class for expanded clones.

TRBV11-2	NA	TRBD2	TRBJ2-7	TGTGCCAGCAGCCCCGGGGGGAGGGAATTGCGGTACGAGCAGTACTTC	CASSPGGRELRYEQYF
TRBV12-3/TRBV12-4	NA	NA	TRBJ2-3	TGTGCCACAACCGGGCCCGGGCGCACAGATACGCAGTATTTT	CATTGPGRTDTQYF
TRBV6-5	many	NA	TRBJ1-2	TGTGCCAGCAGTTACACACAGGGAGTAGGAGGCTACACCTTC	CASSYTQGVGGYTF
TRBV25-1	many	NA	TRBJ2-1	TGTGCCAGCAGTGGAAGGGTTGAGCAGTTCTTC	CASSGRVEQFF
TRBV19	many	TRBD1	TRBJ1-4	TGTGCCAGTAGTATCCTGGGGACAGCCGTTAAACTGTTTTTT	CASSILGTAVKLFF
TRBV25-1	NA	TRBD1	TRBJ2-1	TGTGCCAGCAGTGATCCGGGACAGGGGGACAATGAGCAGTTCTTC	CASSDPGQGDNEQFF
TRBV20-1	NA	NA	TRBJ1-6	TGCAGTGCTAGAGAGGACGGTAATAATTCACCCCTCCACTTT	CSAREDGNNSPLHF
TRBV5-1	many	NA	TRBJ1-6	TGCGCCAGCAGCCTAGGGGATAATTCACCCCTCCACTTT	CASSLGDNSPLHF
TRBV6-1	many	TRBD2	TRBJ2-1	TGTGCCAGCAGTAGCGTCGCGGGGGGACGCAATGAGCAGTTCTTC	CASSSVAGGRNEQFF
TRBV27	NA	NA	TRBJ2-1	TGTGCCAGCAGCCAAGGACAGTACAATGAGCAGTTCTTC	CASSQGQYNEQFF
TRBV7-8	NA	NA	TRBJ2-7	TGTGCCAGCAGCCCTCGCATCTACGAGCAGTACTTC	CASSPRIYEQYF
TRBV19	NA	NA	TRBJ1-2	TGTGCCAGTAGTAAATGGGCAGGGAATGGCTACACCTTC	CASSKWAGNGYTF
TRBV2	NA	TRBD1	TRBJ1-4	TGTGCCAGCAGGGACAGGGCTACTAATGAAAAACTGATTTTT	CASRDRATNEKLIF
TRBV20-1	many	NA	TRBJ1-1	TGCAGTGCTAGTTGGGGCTCACCGAACACTGAAGCTTTCTTT	CSASWGSPNTEAFF
TRBV7-6	NA	NA	TRBJ2-7	TGTGCCAGCAGCCCTGGGGGACAAACCGACGAGCAGTACTTC	CASSPGGQTDEQYF
TRBV11-1	many	NA	TRBJ2-5	TGTGCCAGCAGCTTCGGGGCCCGGGAGACCCAGTACTTC	CASSFGARETQYF
TRBV29-1	NA	NA	TRBJ2-7	TGCAGCGTTGAAGATCCCGGGGGCCCCTCCTACGAGCAGTACTTC	CSVEDPGGPSYEQYF
TRBV15	NA	NA	TRBJ1-6	TGTGCCACCAGCAGAGATCGCTTAGGTAGCTCCTATAATTCACCCCTCCACTTT	CATSRDRLGSSYNSPLHF
TRBV20-1	NA	TRBD1	TRBJ2-5	TGCAGTGCTAGAGGTGACAGGGGAGAGACCCAGTACTTC	CSARGDRGETQYF
TRBV18	NA	NA	TRBJ1-2	TGTGCCAGCTCACCACAAGGACAGATATATGGCTACACCTTC	CASSPQGQIYGYTF
TRBV4-1	NA	TRBD2	TRBJ2-1	TGCGCCAGCAGCCAAGATTTCCCGCGGGGGTACAATGGGCAGTTCTTC	CASSQDFPRGYNGQFF
TRBV5-4	many	NA	TRBJ1-1	TGTGCCAGCAGAAAGACATCGGAGGGGACTGAAGCTTTCTTT	CASRKTSEGTEAFF
TRBV29-1	NA	TRBD1	TRBJ1-1	TGCAGCGTTGAACAGGGGGGAACTGAAGCTTTCTTT	CSVEQGGTEAFF
TRBV20-1	NA	TRBD1	TRBJ2-5	TGCAGTGCTGGTTTGAACAGGGGAGAGACCCAGTACTTC	CSAGLNRGETQYF
TRBV19	many	NA	TRBJ2-1	TGTGCCAGTCAGAACTACAATGAGCAGTTCTTC	CASQNYNEQFF
TRBV25-1	many	NA	TRBJ2-2	TGTGCCAGCAGTGAACACCCCGGGGCAGGGGAGCCCACCGGGGAGCTGTTTTTT	CASSEHPGAGEPTGELFF
TRBV15	once	NA	TRBJ2-1	TGTGCCACCTCGGATGGAAGACAGATGACGGGCAATGAGCAGTTCTTC	CATSDGRQMTGNEQFF
TRBV20-1	NA	TRBD2	TRBJ2-1	TGCAGTGCCCTTCCAACCGGGACTAGCGTCTACAATGAGCAGTTCTTC	CSALPTGTSVYNEQFF
TRBV24-1	many	NA	TRBJ1-5	TGTGCCACCAGTGACCCGCAGGGTAGTCCGAATCAGCCCCAGCATTTT	CATSDPQGSPNQPQHF
TRBV14	NA	TRBD1	TRBJ2-6	TGTGCCAGCAGTTGGGGACAGGTTCTTTCTGGGGCCAACGTCCTGACTTTC	CASSWGQVLSGANVLTF
TRBV5-5	many	TRBD1	TRBJ2-7	TGTGCCAGCAGCTTCGGACAGGGGATCTACGAGCAGTACTTC	CASSFGQGIYEQYF
TRBV10-3	NA	TRBD1	TRBJ1-6	TGTGCCATCAGTGGACAGGGATACGATAATTCACCCCTCCACTTT	CAISGQGYDNSPLHF
TRBV7-9	many	TRBD1	TRBJ1-3	TGTGCCAGCAGCTCGGGCCGGGACAGGGAAAATGGAAACACCATATATTTT	CASSSGRDRENGNTIYF
TRBV9	NA	NA	TRBJ1-6	TGTGCCAGCAGCGTAGCGAGAGAGAGGGATTCACCCCTCCACTTT	CASSVARERDSPLHF
TRBV10-1	NA	NA	TRBJ1-2	TGCGCCAGCAGTGAGTGGGCAGGGAGCGGCTACACCTTC	CASSEWAGSGYTF
TRBV2	NA	TRBD2	TRBJ2-2	TGTGCCAGCAGCGCTAGCGGGGGGTCCGGGGAGCTGTTTTTT	CASSASGGSGELFF
TRBV2	NA	TRBD1	TRBJ2-7	TGTGCCAGCAGTGAAGGAGGACAGGGAAACGAGCAGTACTTC	CASSEGGQGNEQYF
TRBV2	NA	TRBD2	TRBJ2-1	TGTGCCAGTTCCCTGGGACTAGCGGGAACAAGTGAGCAGTTCTTC	CASSLGLAGTSEQFF
TRBV4-1	NA	NA	TRBJ2-3	TGCGCCAGCAACCCGGCTCCGGTGGGGGGGGCAGGCACAGATACGCAGTATTTT	CASNPAPVGGAGTDTQYF
TRBV7-9	NA	NA	TRBJ2-1	TGTGCCAGCAGCTTAGTCTCGTATGAGCAGTTCTTC	CASSLVSYEQFF
TRBV7-3	once	NA	TRBJ2-3	TGTGCCAGCAGGTCAGCGTCTCAAGATACGCAGTATTTT	CASRSASQDTQYF
TRBV4-1	NA	NA	TRBJ2-3	TGCGCCAGCAGCCAAGTGGTGGCTGGAGGAGATACGCAGTATTTT	CASSQVVAGGDTQYF